One and the same sample provided the 11 T cell receptor beta chains below, sequenced in a study of cytomegalovirus exposure and HLA in healthy donors. Clones were read by immunoSEQ multiplex PCR, and TCRdb kept only the in-frame ones, dropping some. The sample has about 400,000 clones, roughly 90% seen once. The sequenced sample was PBMCs. These receptors came from a young woman in good health and CMV-seronegative.

The CDR3 here is CASSSAGAGYGYTF. CDR3 nucleotides: TGTGCCAGCAGCTCAGCGGGGGCTGGCTATGGCTACACCTTC. The chain uses TRBV7-9 and TRBJ1-2; D perhaps matches TRBD1 (6 bases). V was clipped by 4 bases and J by 4 bases, with 13 bases between them. This CDR3 has 14 amino acids. Germline loops: CDR1 SEHNR, CDR2 FQNEAQ (reference sequence).

The J gene is TRBJ2-3, the V gene TRBV7-3; no firm D call. V lost 5 bases and J lost 5, with 14 bases in between. The CDR3 totals 14 residues. From germline, CDR1 is SGHTA and CDR2 FQGTGA. The CDR3 loop is CASSLRPRLDTQYF. The CDR3 nucleotides read TGTGCCAGCAGCCTTCGACCGAGACTAGATACGCAGTATTTT.

This sequence joins TRBV11-2 and TRBJ2-3; 14 bases map to TRBD2. This CDR3 spans 17 amino acids. The V gene end was trimmed by 5 bases and the J gene end by 11 bases; junction bases not matched to a gene: 15. The germline gives CDR1 SGHAT, CDR2 FQNNGV. CDR3 region: CASSPGLAGGPVSQQYF. CDR3 coding DNA: TGTGCCAGCAGCCCTGGACTAGCGGGGGGACCAGTGAGCCAGCAGTATTTT.

V is TRBV28 and J is TRBJ1-1; D is unresolved. The CDR3 covers 12 residues. V was cut by 6 bases and J by 0 bases, with 5 bases left in between. The germline CDR1 and CDR2 sequences are MDHEN and SYDVKM. CDR3 nucleotide sequence: TGTGCCAGCAGGCAGTTGAACACTGAAGCTTTCTTT. Amino acids: CASRQLNTEAFF.

The genes are TRBV27 and TRBJ2-7; 7 nucleotides match TRBD1. The V and J ends lost 0 bases and 2 bases, in that order; junction bases with no gene match: 7. Germline CDR1 and CDR2: MNHEY and SMNVEV (reference sequence). The CDR3 totals 16 residues. The CDR3 nucleotides are TGTGCCAGCAGTTTATCGGGGCGACAGGGAACCTACGAGCAGTACTTC. Residues: CASSLSGRQGTYEQYF.

About this clone itself: Germline is not matched at one junction end, which may reflect a read error. The rearrangement uses TRBV30 and TRBJ2-3; 8 positions match TRBD2. CDR1 and CDR2 (germline): GTSNPN, SVGIG (reference sequence). The CDR3 runs 15 residues. The DNA of the CDR3 is TGTGCCCGGAGACGGGCTAGCGGGTTCACAGATACGCAGTATTTT. Encoded protein: CARRRASGFTDTQYF.

The chain recombines TRBV4-1 with TRBJ2-7; D perhaps matches TRBD1 (6 bases). From germline, CDR1 is MGHRA and CDR2 YSYEKL. The CDR3 sequence is 16 residues long. The V gene lost 0 bases and the J gene lost 1 base, with 13 bases spanning the gap. The CDR3 spells CASSQDAQGRSYEQYF. Written as DNA, the CDR3 is TGCGCCAGCAGCCAAGATGCCCAGGGGAGATCCTACGAGCAGTACTTC.

The gene calls are TRBV5-8 and TRBJ1-4; 7 positions match TRBD1. Germline-derived CDR1 and CDR2 are SGHTS and YDEGEE. The CDR3 sequence is 17 residues long. The ends lost 3 bases at V and 0 bases at J; junction bases unmatched: 8. The CDR3 reads CASSSYRGPATNEKLFF. In nucleotides, the CDR3 is TGTGCCAGCAGCTCCTACAGGGGTCCCGCAACTAATGAAAAACTGTTTTTT. The variable domain in full, with the rest retrieved from reference TRBV5-8 and TRBJ1-4, is EAGVTQSPTHLIKTRGQQATLRCSPISGHTSVYWYQQALGLGLQFLLWYDEGEERNRGNFPPRFSGRQFPNYSSELNVNALELEDSALYLCASSSYRGPATNEKLFFGSGTQLSVL.

The rearrangement uses TRBV2 and TRBJ1-6, with D tentatively TRBD1 (6 bases). Trimming took off 2 bases at V and 11 bases at J, with 13 bases between the two ends. CDR3 length: 14 amino acids. Looked up from germline, CDR1 is SNHLY and CDR2 is FYNNEI. The CDR3 region has the DNA TGTGCCAGCAGTGAATGGGGGCGCGAGGCACCCCTCCACTTT. Its translation: CASSEWGREAPLHF. Variable domain in full (rest from reference TRBV2 and TRBJ1-6): EPEVTQTPSHQVTQMGQEVILRCVPISNHLYFYWYRQILGQKVEFLVSFYNNEISEKSEIFDDQFSVERPDGSNFTLKIRSTKLEDSAMYFCASSEWGREAPLHFGNGTRLTVT.

V usage is TRBV7-3 and J usage is TRBJ2-1; TRBD2 agrees at 7 bases. The germline V gene encodes CDR1 SGHTA and CDR2 FQGTGA. V lost 6 bases and J lost 4; bases outside the gene matches: 9. This CDR3 region has 15 residues. CDR3 amino acids: CASSSTGGPYNEQFF. DNA of the CDR3: TGTGCCAGCAGTTCCACGGGGGGTCCATACAATGAGCAGTTCTTC.

The genes are TRBV28 and TRBJ1-1, with D unresolved. This CDR3 contains 15 residues. The germline CDR1 and CDR2 sequences are MDHEN and SYDVKM. V lost 4 bases, J lost 5 bases, and 17 bases lay in between. CDR3 bases: TGTGCCAGCAGTTCCTCCGGGTCAGCGAAGACTGAAGCTTTCTTT. This translates into CASSSSGSAKTEAFF.